This paragraph covers one T cell receptor (beta chain) sequence. The target antigen is unknown. The CDR3 has 9 residues. V was pared by 8 bases and J by 6 bases, with 5 bases between. CDR1 and CDR2 (germline): WNHNN, SYGVQD (reference sequence). These data belong to a study of cytomegalovirus exposure and HLA in healthy donors. Study outcomes and limitations: Specificity for CMV antigens was confirmed in vitro for a few of the CMV-associated chains. Being productive about 87% or about 30% of the time was typical of most TCR beta V segments in an earlier analysis. Many donors carried some public TCRs, although rarity characterized most TCR sequences.

The primer mix had 60 Vbeta and 13 Jbeta primers. Some clones are missing from TCRdb's copy, which holds only in-frame ones; the method was immunoSEQ multiplex PCR. Of about 190,000 clones listed, more than 75% were seen once; the top ten hold roughly 1.9%. Sequenced material: PBMCs. The sequence came from a woman in her late teens or twenties in good health and CMV-seronegative. V is TRBV10-1 and J is TRBJ2-7; D ambiguous. This chain's CDR3 is CASQFEQYF. The CDR3 bases are TGCGCCAGCCAGTTCGAGCAGTACTTC.